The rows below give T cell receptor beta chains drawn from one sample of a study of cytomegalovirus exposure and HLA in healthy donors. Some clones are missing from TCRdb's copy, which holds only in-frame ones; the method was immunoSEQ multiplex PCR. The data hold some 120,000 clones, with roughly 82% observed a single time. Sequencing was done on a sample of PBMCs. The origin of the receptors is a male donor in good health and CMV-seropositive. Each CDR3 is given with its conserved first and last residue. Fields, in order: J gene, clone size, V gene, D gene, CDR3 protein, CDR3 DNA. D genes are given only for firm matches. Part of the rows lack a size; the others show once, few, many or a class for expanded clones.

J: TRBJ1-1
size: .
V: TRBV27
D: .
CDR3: CASSPGLLTEAFF
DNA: TGTGCCAGCAGCCCGGGTCTTCTCACTGAAGCTTTCTTT

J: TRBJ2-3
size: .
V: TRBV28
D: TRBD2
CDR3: CASSFTLAGTTDTQYF
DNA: TGTGCCAGCAGTTTCACACTAGCGGGAACCACAGATACGCAGTATTTT

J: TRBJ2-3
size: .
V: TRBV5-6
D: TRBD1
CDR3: CASSQDRVRGDTQYF
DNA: TGTGCCAGCAGTCAGGACAGGGTGAGAGGGGATACGCAGTATTTT

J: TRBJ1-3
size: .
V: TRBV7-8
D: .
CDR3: CASSALSSGNTIYF
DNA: TGTGCCAGCAGCGCCCTGAGCTCTGGAAACACCATATATTTT

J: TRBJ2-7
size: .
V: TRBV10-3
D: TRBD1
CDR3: CASTGTGSYEQYF
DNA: TGTGCCAGCACCGGGACAGGGTCCTACGAGCAGTACTTC

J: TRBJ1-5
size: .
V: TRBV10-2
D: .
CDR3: CASSGRGQPQHF
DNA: TGCGCCAGCAGTGGTCGGGGTCAGCCCCAGCATTTT

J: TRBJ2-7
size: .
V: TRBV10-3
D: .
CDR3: CAISEHSYEQYF
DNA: TGTGCCATCAGTGAGCACTCCTACGAGCAGTACTTC

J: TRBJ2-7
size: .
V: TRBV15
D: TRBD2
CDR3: CATSPSGRISYEQYF
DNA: TGTGCCACCAGCCCTAGCGGGAGGATCTCCTACGAGCAGTACTTC

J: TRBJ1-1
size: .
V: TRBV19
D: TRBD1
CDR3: CASMRDRFQNTEAFF
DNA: TGTGCCAGTATGCGGGACAGATTTCAAAACACTGAAGCTTTCTTT

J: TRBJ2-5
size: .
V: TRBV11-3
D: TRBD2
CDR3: CASSLGETSGSRTETQYF
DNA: TGTGCCAGCAGCTTAGGAGAGACTAGCGGGAGTAGGACGGAGACCCAGTACTTC

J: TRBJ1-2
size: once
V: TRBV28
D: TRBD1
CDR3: CASSFPGQGIRVHGYTF
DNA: TGTGCCAGCAGTTTCCCGGGACAGGGAATAAGAGTCCATGGCTACACCTTC

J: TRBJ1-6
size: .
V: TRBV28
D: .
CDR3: CASSPAGLNSPLHF
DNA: TGTGCCAGCAGTCCAGCGGGGCTAAATTCACCCCTCCACTTT

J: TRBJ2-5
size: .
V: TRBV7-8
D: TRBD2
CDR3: CASSSLAGGQETQYF
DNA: TGTGCCAGCAGCTCCCTAGCGGGAGGGCAAGAGACCCAGTACTTC

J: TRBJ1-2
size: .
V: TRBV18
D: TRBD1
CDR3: CASSRGTGLGGYTF
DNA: TGTGCCAGCTCACGCGGGACAGGGCTAGGTGGCTACACCTTC

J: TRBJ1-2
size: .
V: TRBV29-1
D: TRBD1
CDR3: CSVGGSSGTGDYGYTF
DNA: TGCAGCGTTGGGGGAAGTTCCGGGACAGGGGACTATGGCTACACCTTC

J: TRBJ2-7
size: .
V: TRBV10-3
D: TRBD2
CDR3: CAISEPYLAGAYEQYF
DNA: TGTGCCATCAGTGAGCCCTACTTAGCGGGGGCCTACGAGCAGTACTTC

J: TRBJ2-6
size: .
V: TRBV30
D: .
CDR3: CAWSVPLGGPGANVLTF
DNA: TGTGCCTGGAGTGTACCTCTCGGAGGGCCTGGGGCCAACGTCCTGACTTTC

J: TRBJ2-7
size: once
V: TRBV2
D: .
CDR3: CASSVGLLSYEQYF
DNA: TGTGCCAGCAGTGTAGGTCTACTATCCTACGAGCAGTACTTC

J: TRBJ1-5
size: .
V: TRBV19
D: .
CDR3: CASNQGTQNQPQHF
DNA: TGTGCCAGTAACCAGGGGACGCAGAATCAGCCCCAGCATTTT

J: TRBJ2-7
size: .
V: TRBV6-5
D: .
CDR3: CASSYAGYSYEQYF
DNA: TGTGCCAGCAGTTACGCCGGTTACTCCTACGAGCAGTACTTC

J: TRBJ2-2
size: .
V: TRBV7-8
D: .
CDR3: CASSPVRGMDTGELFF
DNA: TGTGCCAGCAGTCCCGTTCGGGGGATGGACACCGGGGAGCTGTTTTTT

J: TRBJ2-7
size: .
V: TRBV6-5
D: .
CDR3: CASSHDSHEQYF
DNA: TGTGCCAGCAGTCATGACAGTCACGAGCAGTACTTC

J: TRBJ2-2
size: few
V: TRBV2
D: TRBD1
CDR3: CASSVQGAKNTGELFF
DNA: TGTGCCAGCAGTGTACAGGGGGCGAAGAACACCGGGGAGCTGTTTTTT

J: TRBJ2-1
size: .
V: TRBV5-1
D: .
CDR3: CASSLEGEGHSEQFF
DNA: TGCGCCAGCAGCTTGGAGGGGGAGGGTCACAGTGAGCAGTTCTTC

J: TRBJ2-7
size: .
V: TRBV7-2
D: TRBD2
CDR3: CASSLNLAGAFYEQYF
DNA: TGTGCCAGCAGCCTAAACCTAGCGGGAGCTTTCTACGAGCAGTACTTC

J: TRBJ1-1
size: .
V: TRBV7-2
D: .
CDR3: CASFRDMNTEAFF
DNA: TGTGCCAGCTTCCGGGACATGAACACTGAAGCTTTCTTT

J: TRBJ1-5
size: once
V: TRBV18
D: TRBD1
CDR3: CASSPTRGQYSNQPQHF
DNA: TGTGCCAGCTCACCGACCCGGGGACAGTATAGCAATCAGCCCCAGCATTTT

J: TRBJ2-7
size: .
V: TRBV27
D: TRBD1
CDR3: CASSSRTGSTYEQYF
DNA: TGTGCCAGCAGTAGCCGGACAGGGTCCACCTACGAGCAGTACTTC

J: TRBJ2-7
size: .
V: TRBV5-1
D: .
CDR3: CASSSSGRQNEQYF
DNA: TGCGCCAGCAGCTCGTCAGGGCGACAAAACGAGCAGTACTTC

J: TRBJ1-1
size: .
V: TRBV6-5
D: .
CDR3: CASSPDIGGTEAFF
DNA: TGTGCCAGCAGCCCCGACATTGGAGGCACTGAAGCTTTCTTT

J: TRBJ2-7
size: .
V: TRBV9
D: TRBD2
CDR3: CASSVDQLAGTYEQYF
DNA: TGTGCCAGCAGCGTAGACCAACTAGCGGGAACCTACGAGCAGTACTTC

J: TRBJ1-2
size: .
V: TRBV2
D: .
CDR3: CASSVLAQGYGYTF
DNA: TGTGCCAGCAGTGTCTTGGCACAGGGTTATGGCTACACCTTC